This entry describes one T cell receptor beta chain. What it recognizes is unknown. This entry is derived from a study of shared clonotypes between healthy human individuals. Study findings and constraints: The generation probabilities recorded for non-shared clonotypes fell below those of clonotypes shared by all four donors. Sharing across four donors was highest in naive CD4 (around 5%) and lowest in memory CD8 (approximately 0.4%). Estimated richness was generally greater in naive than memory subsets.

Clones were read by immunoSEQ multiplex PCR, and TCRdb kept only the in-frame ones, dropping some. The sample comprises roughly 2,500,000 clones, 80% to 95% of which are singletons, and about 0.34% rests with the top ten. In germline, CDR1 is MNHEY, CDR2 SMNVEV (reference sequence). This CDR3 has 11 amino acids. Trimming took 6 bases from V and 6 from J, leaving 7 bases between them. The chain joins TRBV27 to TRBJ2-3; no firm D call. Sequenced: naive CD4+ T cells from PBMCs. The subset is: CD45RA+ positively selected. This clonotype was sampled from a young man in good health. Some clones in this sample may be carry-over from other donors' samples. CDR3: CASSPGDTQYF. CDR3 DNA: TGTGCCAGCAGCCCTGGGGATACGCAGTATTTT.